This record covers a single T cell receptor beta chain. Profiling relied on immunoSEQ multiplex PCR, and the TCRdb table lists in-frame clones only, not all of them. The table has over 300,000 clones, more than 80% seen once. The germline gives CDR1 SGHAT, CDR2 FQNNGV. The V and J ends lost 5 bases and 2 bases respectively, with 16 bases between them. The CDR3 runs 15 residues. The data were taken from a study of blood T cell repertoires in COVID-19. Study details: From T cells, B-cell-depleted T cells, or PBMCs came the material, which was cDNA or gDNA.

Sample: peripheral blood. The sequence was obtained from a man aged 40-55 years with acute or convalescent COVID-19. The chain couples TRBV11-2 to TRBJ2-7, with D perhaps matching TRBD1 (6 bases). DNA of the CDR3: TGTGCCAGCAGCCCCGGCCAGGGGTATACCTACGAGCAGTACTTC. This translates into CASSPGQGYTYEQYF.